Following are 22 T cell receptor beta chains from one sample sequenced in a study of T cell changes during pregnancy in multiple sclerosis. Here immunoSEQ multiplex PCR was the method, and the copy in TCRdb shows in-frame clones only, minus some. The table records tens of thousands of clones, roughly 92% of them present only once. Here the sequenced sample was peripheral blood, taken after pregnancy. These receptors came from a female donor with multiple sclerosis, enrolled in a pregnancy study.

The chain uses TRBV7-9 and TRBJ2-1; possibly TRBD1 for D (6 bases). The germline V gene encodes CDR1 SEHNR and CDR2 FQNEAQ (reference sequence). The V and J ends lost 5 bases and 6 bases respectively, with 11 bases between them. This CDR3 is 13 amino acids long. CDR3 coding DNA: TGTGCCAGCAGCCCGAGGGACACCAATGAGCAGTTCTTC. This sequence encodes CASSPRDTNEQFF.

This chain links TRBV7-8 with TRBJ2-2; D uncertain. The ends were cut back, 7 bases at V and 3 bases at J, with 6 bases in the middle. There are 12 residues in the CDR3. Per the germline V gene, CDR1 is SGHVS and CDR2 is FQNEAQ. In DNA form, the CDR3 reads TGTGCCAGCATTATGTACACCGGGGAGCTGTTTTTT. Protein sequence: CASIMYTGELFF.

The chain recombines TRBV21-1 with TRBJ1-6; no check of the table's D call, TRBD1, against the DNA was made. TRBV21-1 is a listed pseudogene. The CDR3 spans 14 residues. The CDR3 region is CASGTDTANSPLHF. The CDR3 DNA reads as TGTGCCAGCGGAACGGACACGGCGAATTCACCCCTCCACTTT.

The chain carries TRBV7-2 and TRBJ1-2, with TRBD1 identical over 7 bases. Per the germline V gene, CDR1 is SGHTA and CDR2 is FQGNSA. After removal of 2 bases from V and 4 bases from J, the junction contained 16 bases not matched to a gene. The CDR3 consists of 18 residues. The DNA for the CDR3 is TGTGCCAGCAGCTTAAACCCCCCGGGACAGTCCTCTACCTATGGCTACACCTTC. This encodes CASSLNPPGQSSTYGYTF.

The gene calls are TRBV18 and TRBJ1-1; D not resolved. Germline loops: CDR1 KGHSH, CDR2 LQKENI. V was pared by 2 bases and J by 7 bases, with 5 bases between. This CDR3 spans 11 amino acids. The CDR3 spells CASSPVLEAFF. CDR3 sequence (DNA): TGTGCCAGCTCACCAGTCCTTGAAGCTTTCTTT.

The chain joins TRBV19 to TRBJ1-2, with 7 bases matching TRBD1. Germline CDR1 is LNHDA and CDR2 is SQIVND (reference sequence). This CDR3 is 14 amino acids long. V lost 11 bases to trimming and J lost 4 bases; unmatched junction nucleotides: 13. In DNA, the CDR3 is TGTGCCTGGGGGTGGGACAGCCCCTTCTATGGCTACACCTTC. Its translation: CAWGWDSPFYGYTF.

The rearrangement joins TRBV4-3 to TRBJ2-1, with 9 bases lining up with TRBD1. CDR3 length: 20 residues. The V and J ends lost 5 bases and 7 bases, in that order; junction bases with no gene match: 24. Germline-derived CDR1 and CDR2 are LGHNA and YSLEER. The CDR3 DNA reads TGCGCCAGCAGCTCCAAGATCTTAGCTTTCGGGACAGGGAGGAGTAATGAGCAGTTCTTC. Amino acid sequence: CASSSKILAFGTGRSNEQFF.

The CDR3 DNA sequence: TGTGCCAGCAGCTTATGGGCGGGGCCAGAATTGCCTGGGGCCAACGTCCTGACTTTC. It translates to CASSLWAGPELPGANVLTF. The chain links TRBV7-3 to TRBJ2-6; D is possibly TRBD2 (6 bases). This CDR3 comprises 19 residues. Deletions cut 2 bases from V and 2 bases from J, with 19 bases between. Germline CDR1 reads SGHTA; CDR2 reads FQGTGA.

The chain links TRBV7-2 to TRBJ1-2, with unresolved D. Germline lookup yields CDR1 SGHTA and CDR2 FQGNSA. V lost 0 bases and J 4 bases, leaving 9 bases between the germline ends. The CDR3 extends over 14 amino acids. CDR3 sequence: CASSLAQVGYGYTF. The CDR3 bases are TGTGCCAGCAGCTTAGCGCAGGTGGGCTATGGCTACACCTTC.

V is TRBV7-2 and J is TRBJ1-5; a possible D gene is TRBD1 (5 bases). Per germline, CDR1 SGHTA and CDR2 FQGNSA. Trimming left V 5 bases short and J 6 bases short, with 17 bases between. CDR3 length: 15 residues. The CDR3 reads CASSPLRGGGQPQHF. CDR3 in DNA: TGTGCCAGCAGCCCCCTCCGGGGGGGAGGTCAGCCCCAGCATTTT.

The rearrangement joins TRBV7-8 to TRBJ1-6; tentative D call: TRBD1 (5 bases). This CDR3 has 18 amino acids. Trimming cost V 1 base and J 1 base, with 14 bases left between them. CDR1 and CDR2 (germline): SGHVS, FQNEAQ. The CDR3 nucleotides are TGTGCCAGCAGCTTAGTCGGGGGTCAGGCATCCTATAATTCACCCCTCCACTTT. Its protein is CASSLVGGQASYNSPLHF.

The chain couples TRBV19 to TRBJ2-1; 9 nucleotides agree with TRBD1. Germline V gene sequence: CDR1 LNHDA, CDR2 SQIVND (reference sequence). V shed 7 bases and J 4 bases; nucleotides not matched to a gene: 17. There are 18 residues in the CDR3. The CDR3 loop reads CASTPRVFWDREYNEQFF. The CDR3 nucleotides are TGTGCCAGTACCCCTAGGGTATTTTGGGACAGGGAGTACAATGAGCAGTTCTTC. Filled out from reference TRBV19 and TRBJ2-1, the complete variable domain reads DGGITQSPKYLFRKEGQNVTLSCEQNLNHDAMYWYRQDPGQGLRLIYYSQIVNDFQKGDIAEGYSVSREKKESFPLTVTSAQKNPTAFYLCASTPRVFWDREYNEQFFGPGTRLTVL.

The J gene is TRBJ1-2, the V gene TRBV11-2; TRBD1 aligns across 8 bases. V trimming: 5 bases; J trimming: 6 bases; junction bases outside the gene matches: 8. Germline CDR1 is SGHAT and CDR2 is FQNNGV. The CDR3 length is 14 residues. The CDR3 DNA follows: TGTGCCAGCAGCCGTGACAGGGGATCTCATGGCTACACCTTC. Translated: CASSRDRGSHGYTF.

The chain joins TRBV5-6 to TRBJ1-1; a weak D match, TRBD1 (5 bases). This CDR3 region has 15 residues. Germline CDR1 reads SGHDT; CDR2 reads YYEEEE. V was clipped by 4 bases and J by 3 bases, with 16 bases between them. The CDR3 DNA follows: TGTGCCAGCAGCCGGGGACCCCGGGGGGACACTGAAGCTTTCTTT. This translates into CASSRGPRGDTEAFF.

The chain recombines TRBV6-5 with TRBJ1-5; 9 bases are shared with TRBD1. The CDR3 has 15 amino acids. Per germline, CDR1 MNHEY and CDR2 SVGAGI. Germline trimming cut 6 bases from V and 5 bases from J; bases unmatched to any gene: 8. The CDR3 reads CASRGAGTGHQPQHF. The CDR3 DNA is TGTGCCAGCAGGGGCGCCGGGACAGGGCATCAGCCCCAGCATTTT.

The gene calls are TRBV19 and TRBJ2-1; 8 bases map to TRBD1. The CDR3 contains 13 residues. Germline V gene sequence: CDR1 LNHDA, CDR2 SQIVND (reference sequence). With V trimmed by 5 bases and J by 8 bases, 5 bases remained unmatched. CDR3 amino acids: CASSDRGWDEQFF. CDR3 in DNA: TGTGCCAGTAGTGACAGGGGTTGGGATGAGCAGTTCTTC.

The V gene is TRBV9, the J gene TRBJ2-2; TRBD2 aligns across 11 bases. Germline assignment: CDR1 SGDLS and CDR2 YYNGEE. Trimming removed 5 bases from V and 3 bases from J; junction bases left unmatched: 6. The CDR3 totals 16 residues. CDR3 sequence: CASSISGGADTGELFF. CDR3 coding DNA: TGTGCCAGCAGTATTAGCGGGGGGGCCGACACCGGGGAGCTGTTTTTT.

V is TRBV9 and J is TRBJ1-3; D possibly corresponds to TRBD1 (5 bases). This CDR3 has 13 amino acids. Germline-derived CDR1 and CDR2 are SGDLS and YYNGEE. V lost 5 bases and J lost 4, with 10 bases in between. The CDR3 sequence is CASRSGGGNTIYF. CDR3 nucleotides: TGTGCCAGCAGGTCGGGGGGGGGAAACACCATATATTTT.

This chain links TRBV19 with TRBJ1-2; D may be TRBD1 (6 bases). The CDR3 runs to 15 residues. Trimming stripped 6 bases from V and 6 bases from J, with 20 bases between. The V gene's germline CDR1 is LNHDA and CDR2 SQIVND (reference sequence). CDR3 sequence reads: CASSPILPGVHGYTF. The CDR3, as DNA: TGTGCCAGTAGCCCTATCCTACCAGGGGTTCATGGCTACACCTTC.

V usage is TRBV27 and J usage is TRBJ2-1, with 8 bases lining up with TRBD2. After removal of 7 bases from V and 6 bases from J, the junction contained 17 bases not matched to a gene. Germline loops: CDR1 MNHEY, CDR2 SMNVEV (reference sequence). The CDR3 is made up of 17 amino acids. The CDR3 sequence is CASILPVRGGLGNEQFF. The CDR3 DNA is TGTGCCAGCATCCTACCGGTCCGGGGGGGGTTGGGCAATGAGCAGTTCTTC.

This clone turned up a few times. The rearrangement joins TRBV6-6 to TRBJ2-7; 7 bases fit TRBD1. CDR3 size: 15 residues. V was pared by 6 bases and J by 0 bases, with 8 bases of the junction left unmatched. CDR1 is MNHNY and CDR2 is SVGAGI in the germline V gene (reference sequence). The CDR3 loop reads CASRPGQMSSYEQYF. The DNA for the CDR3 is TGTGCCAGCAGACCGGGACAGATGAGCTCCTACGAGCAGTACTTC.

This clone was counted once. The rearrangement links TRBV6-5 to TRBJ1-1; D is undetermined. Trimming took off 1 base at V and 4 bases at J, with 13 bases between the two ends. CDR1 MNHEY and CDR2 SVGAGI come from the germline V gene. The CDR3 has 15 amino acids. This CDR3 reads CASSYFLNTFTEAFF. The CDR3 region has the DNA TGTGCCAGCAGTTACTTCTTGAACACATTCACTGAAGCTTTCTTT.